This passage covers 15 T cell receptor beta chains from one sample sequenced in a study of blood T cell repertoires in COVID-19. Only in-frame clones appear in the TCRdb table, and some are missing; sequencing was by immunoSEQ multiplex PCR. The table shows roughly 77,000 clones, with approximately 79% occurring only once. The material sequenced was peripheral blood. The receptor source for this set is a man aged 55 to 69 with active or convalescent COVID-19.

The V call is TRBV24-1, the J call TRBJ2-5; D is possibly TRBD1 (5 bases). Germline loops: CDR1 KGHDR, CDR2 SFDVKD. The CDR3 totals 13 residues. The V and J ends lost 12 bases and 1 base respectively, with 14 bases between them. This chain's CDR3 is CAPDGGAQETQYF. The DNA for the CDR3 is TGTGCCCCGGATGGTGGGGCCCAAGAGACCCAGTACTTC.

J is TRBJ2-1 and V is TRBV27; 8 bases match TRBD1. Germline CDR1 MNHEY, CDR2 SMNVEV (reference sequence). The CDR3 has 14 residues. With V trimmed by 8 bases and J by 4 bases, 7 bases remained unmatched. CDR3 nucleotide sequence: TGTGCCAGCTGTCCAGGGGGCTCTTACAATGAGCAGTTCTTC. Translating gives CASCPGGSYNEQFF.

The chain carries TRBV6-1 and TRBJ2-1, with 8 nucleotides matching TRBD1. The germline gives CDR1 MNHNS, CDR2 SASEGT. The ends lost 3 bases at V and 5 bases at J; junction bases unmatched: 3. The CDR3 is 14 amino acids. CDR3 sequence reads: CASSEQGAHNEQFF. In nucleotides, the CDR3 is TGTGCCAGCAGTGAGCAGGGGGCCCACAATGAGCAGTTCTTC.

The chain recombines TRBV5-1 with TRBJ1-1; 12 bases match TRBD1. Germline lookup yields CDR1 SGHRS and CDR2 YFSETQ. J gave up 2 bases and V 4 bases, and 6 bases lay outside the gene matches. This CDR3 region has 16 residues. The chain's CDR3 is CASSGGQGAINTEAFF. CDR3 nucleotides: TGCGCCAGCAGCGGGGGACAGGGGGCGATTAACACTGAAGCTTTCTTT. Using reference TRBV5-1 and TRBJ1-1 for the parts outside the CDR3, the full variable domain is KAGVTQTPRYLIKTRGQQVTLSCSPISGHRSVSWYQQTPGQGLQFLFEYFSETQRNKGNFPGRFSGRQFSNSRSEMNVSTLELGDSALYLCASSGGQGAINTEAFFGQGTRLTVV.

To note about this clone: Other DNA sequences from this sample encode an identical CDR3 as well. The chain combines TRBV11-2 with TRBJ1-2, with 8 positions matching TRBD1. After removal of 1 base from V and 2 bases from J, the junction contained 0 bases not matched to a gene. Per germline, CDR1 SGHAT and CDR2 FQNNGV. The CDR3 runs 14 residues. The CDR3 DNA reads TGTGCCAGCAGCTTAGGGACAGGGAACTATGGCTACACCTTC. Its protein is CASSLGTGNYGYTF.

This clone has a single count. J is TRBJ2-3 and V is TRBV10-3; D is perhaps TRBD2 (5 bases). The CDR3 sequence is 14 residues long. Germline V gives CDR1 ENHRY, CDR2 SYGVKD. V gave up 6 bases and J gave up 2 bases, with 12 bases separating them. In DNA form, the CDR3 reads TGTGCCATCAGGGAATCGGGAAACACAGATACGCAGTATTTT. Amino acid sequence: CAIRESGNTDTQYF.

This rearrangement joins TRBV12-3 or TRBV12-4 to TRBJ1-6, with unresolved D. The CDR3 contains 12 residues. With 1 base removed from V and 8 bases from J, the gap between germline ends came to 3 bases. CDR3 sequence reads: CASSLGHSPLHF. The CDR3 bases are TGTGCCAGCAGTTTAGGGCATTCACCCCTCCACTTT.

The J gene is TRBJ1-1, the V gene TRBV2; D perhaps matches TRBD1 (5 bases). V dropped 0 bases and J dropped 8 bases, with 16 bases sitting between them. The CDR3 runs to 15 residues. The germline V gene encodes CDR1 SNHLY and CDR2 FYNNEI. The CDR3 here is CASSEAPSSGVEAFF. The CDR3 DNA sequence: TGTGCCAGCAGTGAAGCTCCCAGCTCGGGGGTCGAAGCTTTCTTT.

This rearrangement joins TRBV5-6 to TRBJ1-1, with a weak D call TRBD1 (5 bases). Germline assignment: CDR1 SGHDT and CDR2 YYEEEE. V lost 2 bases, J lost 4 bases, and 12 bases lay in between. The CDR3 runs to 14 residues. The CDR3 protein is CASSLVGEGTEAFF. In nucleotides, the CDR3 is TGTGCCAGCAGCTTAGTGGGGGAGGGCACTGAAGCTTTCTTT.

The V call is TRBV7-9, the J call TRBJ2-7; D not certain. V lost 1 base to trimming and J lost 2 bases, with 9 bases between them. This CDR3 has 14 amino acids. CDR1 is SEHNR, CDR2 FQNEAQ, per germline (reference sequence). The CDR3 sequence: CASSLVGQPYEQYF. CDR3 DNA: TGTGCCAGCAGCTTAGTGGGCCAGCCCTACGAGCAGTACTTC.

V usage is TRBV11-2 and J usage is TRBJ1-2; possibly TRBD1 for D (6 bases). Germline V gives CDR1 SGHAT, CDR2 FQNNGV. Trimming shortened V by 1 base and J by 7 bases, and 13 bases separated the two germline ends. The CDR3 covers 14 residues. CDR3 residues: CASSLGVTGGGYTF. CDR3 in DNA: TGTGCCAGCAGCTTAGGTGTGACAGGTGGTGGCTACACCTTC.

The chain has TRBV5-1 and TRBJ1-4, with D possibly being TRBD1 (6 bases). Germline V gene data show CDR1 as SGHRS and CDR2 as YFSETQ. Trimming cost V 4 bases and J 8 bases, with 15 bases left between them. The CDR3 extends over 14 amino acids. The CDR3: CASSVGQRAEKLFF. As DNA, the CDR3 is TGCGCCAGCAGCGTCGGACAGCGAGCAGAAAAACTGTTTTTT.

This clone was seen only a few times. V is TRBV20-1 and J is TRBJ2-5; tentatively, D is TRBD2 (6 bases). This CDR3 spans 14 amino acids. Germline V CDR1 and CDR2: DFQATT, SNEGSKA (reference sequence). Trimming shortened V by 3 bases and J by 4 bases, and 15 bases separated the two germline ends. The DNA for the CDR3 is TGCAGTGCTAGTGGGCGGGGCCGAGTAGAGACCCAGTACTTC. Protein product: CSASGRGRVETQYF.

The CDR3 loop reads CATSDLRGRRETQYF. In DNA, the CDR3 is TGTGCCACCAGTGATTTGCGTGGGAGAAGGGAGACCCAGTACTTC. This chain links TRBV24-1 with TRBJ2-5, with D possibly being TRBD2 (5 bases). Germline CDR1 reads KGHDR; CDR2 reads SFDVKD. The CDR3 spans 15 residues. With 0 bases removed from V and 5 bases from J, the gap between germline ends came to 12 bases.

The table lists this clone with many counts. CDR3 DNA: TGTGCCAGCAGCCAAGATCCGGGAGACTACGAGCAGTACTTC. It encodes CASSQDPGDYEQYF. This chain uses TRBV3-1 (or the pseudogene TRBV3-2) with TRBJ2-7; maybe TRBD2 (6 bases). V lost 0 bases, J lost 3 bases, and 9 bases lay in between. The CDR3 has 14 amino acids. Germline CDR1 reads LGHDT; CDR2 reads YNNKEL (reference sequence).